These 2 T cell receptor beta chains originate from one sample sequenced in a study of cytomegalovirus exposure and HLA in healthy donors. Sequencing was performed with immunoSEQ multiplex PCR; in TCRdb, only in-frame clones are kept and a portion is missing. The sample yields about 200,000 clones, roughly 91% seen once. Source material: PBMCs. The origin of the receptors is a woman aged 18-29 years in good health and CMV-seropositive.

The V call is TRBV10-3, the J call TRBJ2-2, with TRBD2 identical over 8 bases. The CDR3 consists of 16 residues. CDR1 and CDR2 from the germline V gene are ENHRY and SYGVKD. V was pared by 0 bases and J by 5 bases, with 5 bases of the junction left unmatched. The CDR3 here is CAISESRTSSTGELFF. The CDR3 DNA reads TGTGCCATCAGTGAGTCTAGGACTAGCAGTACCGGGGAGCTGTTTTTT.

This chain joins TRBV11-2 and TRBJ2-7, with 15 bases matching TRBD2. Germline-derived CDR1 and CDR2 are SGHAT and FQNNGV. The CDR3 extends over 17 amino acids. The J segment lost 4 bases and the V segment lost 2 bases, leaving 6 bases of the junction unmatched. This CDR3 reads CASSLSGTSGGIYEQYF. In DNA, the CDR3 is TGTGCCAGCAGCTTATCCGGGACTAGCGGGGGGATTTACGAGCAGTACTTC.